This entry concerns a single TCR beta chain. Its antigen is currently unknown. Vbeta (60) and Jbeta (13) primers were used in the PCR. In the source study's methods: Among the unique TCR beta chains that a later analysis counted, some 73 million in all, some 10 million were shared. Libraries were prepared by immunoSEQ multiplex PCR; TCRdb keeps only in-frame clonotypes and omits some of them. That table is the source of V, J and clone size, and D and trimming were worked out from the DNA. The data contain roughly 150,000 clones, around 73% of them seen just once; the ten biggest clones take up over 1.1%. Germline assignment: CDR1 LGHNA and CDR2 YNFKEQ. The trim removed 4 bases at V and 1 base at J, leaving 4 bases unmatched. The length of the CDR3 is 15 residues. The data were obtained in a study of cytomegalovirus exposure and HLA in healthy donors. Whole-study findings and limits: Cytomegalovirus association was assigned to about 180 TCR beta chains.

This chain uses TRBV4-2 with TRBJ1-5; TRBD1 aligns across 7 bases. The source material was PBMCs. The clonotype originates from a male donor in good health and CMV-seronegative. In DNA, the CDR3 is TGTGCCAGCAGCCCGACACAGGGGAGCAATCAGCCCCAGCATTTT. Its protein product is CASSPTQGSNQPQHF.